These 32 T cell receptor beta chains originate from one sample sequenced in a study of cytomegalovirus exposure and HLA in healthy donors. The study ran its PCR with 60 Vbeta and 13 Jbeta primers. Libraries were prepared by immunoSEQ multiplex PCR; TCRdb keeps only in-frame clonotypes and omits some of them. The sample carries 150,000 to 200,000 clones, roughly 80% recorded once. Input material: PBMCs. The receptors here all came from a female donor in good health and CMV-seronegative.

The rearrangement uses TRBV4-2 and TRBJ2-7; D not resolved. The CDR3 sequence is 14 residues long. The V gene's germline CDR1 is LGHNA and CDR2 YNFKEQ. Trimming took 0 bases from V and 3 from J, leaving 9 bases between them. The CDR3 bases are TGTGCCAGCAGCCAAGAGAGGCTAGGCTACGAGCAGTACTTC. Translated, it gives CASSQERLGYEQYF.

This chain connects TRBV30 to TRBJ1-5; no clear D gene. The CDR3 is 12 amino acids. V was shortened by 8 bases and J by 4 bases, with 12 bases between the two germline ends. Germline V CDR1 and CDR2: GTSNPN, SVGIG (reference sequence). DNA of the CDR3: TGTGCCGGTGGGCGTGAAAATCAGCCCCAGCATTTT. It codes for CAGGRENQPQHF.

V gene TRBV7-8 combines with J gene TRBJ1-3; D unresolved. Germline-derived CDR1 and CDR2 are SGHVS and FQNEAQ. The germline V and J ends were trimmed by 9 bases and 0 bases, with 9 bases remaining between them. This CDR3 has 13 residues. CDR3: CASQEPSGNTIYF. The CDR3, as DNA: TGTGCCAGTCAGGAACCCTCTGGAAACACCATATATTTT.

This clone was seen just once. This sequence joins TRBV7-6 and TRBJ1-1; D possibly corresponds to TRBD1 (6 bases). Germline CDR1 is SGHVS and CDR2 is FNYEAQ. Trimming shortened V by 5 bases and J by 4 bases, and 20 bases separated the two germline ends. This CDR3 spans 16 amino acids. The DNA for the CDR3 is TGTGCCAGCAGCCCAAGCCCAACAGGGATGGGCACTGAAGCTTTCTTT. This translates into CASSPSPTGMGTEAFF.

The chain uses TRBV30 and TRBJ2-5; no definite D call. Trimming removed 5 bases from V and 4 bases from J, with 11 bases in between. The length of the CDR3 is 12 residues. Germline lookup yields CDR1 GTSNPN and CDR2 SVGIG (reference sequence). CDR3 DNA sequence: TGTGCCTGGGAGAACCCCGGAGAGACCCAGTACTTC. Translation: CAWENPGETQYF.

The V and J genes are TRBV7-2 and TRBJ2-7, with D perhaps matching TRBD1 (6 bases). Per germline, CDR1 SGHTA and CDR2 FQGNSA. The germline V and J ends were trimmed by 1 base and 2 bases, with 9 bases remaining between them. This CDR3 region has 14 residues. The CDR3 region has the DNA TGTGCCAGCAGCTTAGGGGCAGGGGCCTACGAGCAGTACTTC. This encodes CASSLGAGAYEQYF. Variable domain in full (rest from reference TRBV7-2 and TRBJ2-7): GAGVSQSPSNKVTEKGKDVELRCDPISGHTALYWYRQSLGQGLEFLIYFQGNSAPDKSGLPSDRFSAERTGGSVSTLTIQRTQQEDSAVYLCASSLGAGAYEQYFGPGTRLTVT.

The V and J genes are TRBV5-1 and TRBJ2-7, with 12 bases matching TRBD1. Germline CDR1 and CDR2: SGHRS and YFSETQ. J gave up 4 bases and V 2 bases, and 10 bases lay outside the gene matches. The CDR3 has 17 residues. The CDR3 nucleotides read TGCGCCAGCAGCTTTGGTCCCGGGACAGGGGGCGGATACGAGCAGTACTTC. It codes for CASSFGPGTGGGYEQYF.

The chain uses TRBV19 and TRBJ2-1, with 10 bases aligning to TRBD2. The V segment lost 3 bases and the J segment 6 bases; nucleotides outside the gene matches: 8. CDR3 size: 16 residues. The germline V gene has CDR1 LNHDA and CDR2 SQIVND (reference sequence). The CDR3: CASSIFLAGVLNEQFF. The CDR3 coding sequence is TGTGCCAGTAGTATCTTTCTAGCGGGGGTTCTCAATGAGCAGTTCTTC.

The V and J genes are TRBV4-3 and TRBJ2-7; 7 bases map to TRBD1. This CDR3 is 14 amino acids long. Trimming cost V 4 bases and J 2 bases; bases outside gene matches: 5. Germline V gene lookup returns CDR1 LGHNA and CDR2 YSLEER. CDR3 nucleotide sequence: TGCGCCAGCAGCCCCCGACAGGGTACCTACGAGCAGTACTTC. Encoded protein: CASSPRQGTYEQYF.

The chain recombines TRBV2 with TRBJ1-5; 10 bases line up with TRBD1. V lost 4 bases, J lost 5 bases, and 5 bases stayed unmatched. The CDR3 is 15 amino acids. Looked up from germline, CDR1 is SNHLY and CDR2 is FYNNEI. CDR3 in DNA: TGTGCCAGCAGTGGACAGGGGGCGAACCATCAGCCCCAGCATTTT. It yields the protein CASSGQGANHQPQHF.

This clone was counted a few times. V gene TRBV2 combines with J gene TRBJ2-7; D unresolved. The CDR3 is 19 amino acids. CDR1 is SNHLY, CDR2 FYNNEI, per germline. V lost 7 bases and J 1 base, leaving 29 bases between the germline ends. CDR3 bases: TGTGCCAGCACCGCTCCGTGGGCAGCCAGCCCACCGATTTCCTACGAGCAGTACTTC. This codes for CASTAPWAASPPISYEQYF.

This chain joins TRBV4-1 and TRBJ2-5; TRBD2 agrees at 7 bases. The J call may be incorrect, as the DNA end agrees better with TRBJ2-7. The CDR3 is 16 residues long. Germline-derived CDR1 and CDR2 are MGHRA and YSYEKL. In DNA, the CDR3 is TGCGCCAGCAGCCAAACCCTAGCGGTGAGCTCCTACGAGCAGTACTTC. Translated: CASSQTLAVSSYEQYF.

V and J are TRBV5-1 and TRBJ1-4; 9 bases align to TRBD1. Looked up from germline, CDR1 is SGHRS and CDR2 is YFSETQ. Losses at the gene ends were 5 bases for V and 0 bases for J; bases not matched to a gene: 17. CDR3 size: 20 residues. The CDR3, as DNA: TGCGCCAGCAGTTTACGGTATACAGGGGGCCCGAGTGCAACTAATGAAAAACTGTTTTTT. This translates into CASSLRYTGGPSATNEKLFF.

The chain couples TRBV7-6 to TRBJ2-7, with D possibly being TRBD2 (6 bases). This CDR3 has 14 amino acids. Germline lookup yields CDR1 SGHVS and CDR2 FNYEAQ. V dropped 1 base and J dropped 6 bases, with 13 bases sitting between them. This chain's CDR3 is CASSLGMTSSEQYF. The CDR3 DNA is TGTGCCAGCAGCTTAGGGATGACTAGTTCCGAGCAGTACTTC.

The chain has TRBV2 and TRBJ2-3, with 8 bases matching TRBD1. CDR3 size: 14 residues. The germline CDR1 and CDR2 sequences are SNHLY and FYNNEI. The V gene end was trimmed by 6 bases and the J gene end by 3 bases; junction bases not matched to a gene: 5. The CDR3 nucleotides read TGTGCCAGCAGGGGACAGGTTGGGACAGATACGCAGTATTTT. It yields the protein CASRGQVGTDTQYF.

The sample holds a few counts of this clone. The J gene is TRBJ1-2, the V gene TRBV27; the match to TRBD1 covers 10 bases. The germline gives CDR1 MNHEY, CDR2 SMNVEV (reference sequence). This CDR3 has 16 amino acids. The V segment lost 8 bases and the J segment 4 bases; nucleotides outside the gene matches: 13. The CDR3 sequence: CASAPRTGGGFYGYTF. CDR3 DNA: TGTGCCAGCGCACCCCGGACAGGGGGAGGTTTCTATGGCTACACCTTC.

The gene calls are TRBV19 and TRBJ1-3; unclear D gene. The germline V and J ends were trimmed by 3 bases and 4 bases, with 13 bases remaining between them. Per the germline V gene, CDR1 is LNHDA and CDR2 is SQIVND (reference sequence). The CDR3 loop spans 15 amino acids. Here the CDR3 reads CASSIPAEGGNTIYF. The CDR3 region has the DNA TGTGCCAGTAGTATCCCAGCCGAGGGAGGAAACACCATATATTTT.

This chain joins TRBV6-4 and TRBJ1-1; D remains unclear. This CDR3 has 10 residues. V lost 8 bases and J lost 8, with 9 bases in between. Germline-derived CDR1 and CDR2 are MRHNA and SNTAGT. The CDR3 sequence is CASQVSEAFF. DNA of the CDR3: TGTGCCAGCCAGGTTTCCGAAGCTTTCTTT.

V usage is TRBV30 and J usage is TRBJ2-2; TRBD1 agrees at 10 bases. The CDR3 covers 16 residues. Germline V CDR1 and CDR2: GTSNPN, SVGIG (reference sequence). Trimming removed 4 bases from V and 3 bases from J; junction bases left unmatched: 8. The CDR3 spells CAWNNRDRGYTGELFF. As DNA, the CDR3 is TGTGCCTGGAATAACAGGGACAGGGGCTACACCGGGGAGCTGTTTTTT.

J is TRBJ1-6 and V is TRBV6-1; D is possibly TRBD1 (6 bases). The CDR3 sequence is 14 residues long. V shed 3 bases and J shed 9 bases, with 12 bases lying between them. Germline V gene sequence: CDR1 MNHNS, CDR2 SASEGT. The CDR3 nucleotides read TGTGCCAGCAGTGAGCATTCAGGGGTTTCACCCCTCCACTTT. Protein sequence: CASSEHSGVSPLHF.

The rearrangement uses TRBV10-3 and TRBJ2-3; D not resolved. The length of the CDR3 is 15 residues. Germline CDR1 and CDR2: ENHRY and SYGVKD. Trimming cost V 4 bases and J 2 bases, with 13 bases left between them. The CDR3 region is CAISVSQSFTDTQYF. The CDR3 DNA reads as TGTGCCATCAGTGTTAGCCAGAGTTTCACAGATACGCAGTATTTT.

This clone showed up just once. The chain has TRBV2 and TRBJ1-1, with D possibly matching TRBD1 (6 bases). The CDR3 is made up of 16 amino acids. Trimming left V 6 bases short and J 4 bases short, with 21 bases between. CDR1 and CDR2 (germline): SNHLY, FYNNEI. As DNA, the CDR3 is TGTGCCAGCAGCCCTTCTACAGGGTCGATGGGCACTGAAGCTTTCTTT. This gives the protein CASSPSTGSMGTEAFF. Based on the CDR3 plus reference TRBV2 and TRBJ1-1, the full variable domain is EPEVTQTPSHQVTQMGQEVILRCVPISNHLYFYWYRQILGQKVEFLVSFYNNEISEKSEIFDDQFSVERPDGSNFTLKIRSTKLEDSAMYFCASSPSTGSMGTEAFFGQGTRLTVV.

The gene calls are TRBV4-3 and TRBJ1-6; no clear D. V gave up 0 bases and J gave up 9 bases, with 9 bases separating them. CDR3 length: 14 residues. Germline CDR1 is LGHNA and CDR2 is YSLEER. The CDR3 DNA is TGCGCCAGCAGCCAAGAATTCACTGGTTCACCCCTCCACTTT. Amino acids: CASSQEFTGSPLHF.

V is TRBV27 and J is TRBJ2-5; possibly TRBD2 for D (6 bases). V lost 3 bases, J lost 8 bases, and 19 bases lay in between. This CDR3 is built from 15 residues. Germline V gene lookup returns CDR1 MNHEY and CDR2 SMNVEV (reference sequence). The CDR3: CASSFGGEPSDTQYF. The CDR3 nucleotides read TGTGCCAGCAGTTTCGGGGGAGAACCCTCCGACACCCAGTACTTC.

The CDR3: CASSLQGRGYTF. CDR3 DNA: TGTGCCAGCAGTTTACAGGGGCGAGGCTACACCTTC. V usage is TRBV28 and J usage is TRBJ1-2; D might be TRBD1 (6 bases). Germline-derived CDR1 and CDR2 are MDHEN and SYDVKM. The CDR3 sequence is 12 residues long. Deletions cut 2 bases from V and 8 bases from J, with 9 bases between.

The table lists this clone with a few counts. V is TRBV29-1 and J is TRBJ2-2; 15 bases are a match to TRBD2. The V gene end was trimmed by 7 bases and the J gene end by 7 bases; junction bases not matched to a gene: 7. The V gene's germline CDR1 is SQVTM and CDR2 ANQGSEA. The CDR3 is 15 residues long. DNA for the CDR3: TGCAGCGGTCGGACTAGCGGGGGGGCGGTCGGGGAGCTGTTTTTT. Its translation: CSGRTSGGAVGELFF.

The sample holds one count of this clone. The chain employs TRBV6-5 and TRBJ2-1, with D possibly TRBD1 on 6 matching bases. The germline gives CDR1 MNHEY, CDR2 SVGAGI. The CDR3 has 15 residues. Trimming took off 6 bases at V and 7 bases at J, with 19 bases between the two ends. CDR3 in amino acids: CASSTPGHLFNEQFF. In nucleotides, the CDR3 is TGTGCCAGCAGCACGCCGGGACACCTCTTTAATGAGCAGTTCTTC.

A remark on this clone: The CDR3 does not end in the conserved phenylalanine or tryptophan, so this is likely a read error. No DNA is shown, since the ends of the CDR3 on it are uncertain; the CDR3 is the one TCRdb lists. The V and J genes are TRBV14 and TRBJ2-7; the DNA was not compared with TRBD2, the D call given in the table. Germline V gene data show CDR1 as SGHDN and CDR2 as FVKESK. With termini counted, the CDR3 has 17 amino acids. Here the CDR3 reads CASSQDRQGLAGELLFN.

The chain recombines TRBV5-5 with TRBJ1-5, with 7 bases lining up with TRBD1. Germline V lookup: CDR1 SGHKS, CDR2 YYEKEE (reference sequence). The V gene end was trimmed by 6 bases and the J gene end by 2 bases; junction bases not matched to a gene: 5. CDR3 length: 14 residues. CDR3 in amino acids: CASKLGTGNQPQHF. The CDR3 nucleotides read TGTGCCAGCAAACTGGGGACAGGCAATCAGCCCCAGCATTTT.

CDR3 in amino acids: CASSANPGLAYQETQYF. CDR3 sequence (DNA): TGTGCCAGCAGCGCTAATCCGGGACTAGCGTACCAAGAGACCCAGTACTTC. The J gene is TRBJ2-5, the V gene TRBV9, with 10 bases identical to TRBD2. With 3 bases clipped from V and 0 bases from J, the junction kept 8 bases outside the gene matches. Per the germline V gene, CDR1 is SGDLS and CDR2 is YYNGEE. This CDR3 region has 17 residues.

This clone is a singleton in its sample. The chain employs TRBV7-9 and TRBJ2-2; 10 bases are shared with TRBD2. The CDR3 has 17 amino acids. Germline-derived CDR1 and CDR2 are SEHNR and FQNEAQ (reference sequence). With 4 bases clipped from V and 6 bases from J, the junction kept 11 bases outside the gene matches. The CDR3 region has the DNA TGTGCCAGCAGCTCGCATAGGCTAGCGGGAGCCTCCGGGGAGCTGTTTTTT. As protein: CASSSHRLAGASGELFF.

This clone appeared a single time. The V gene is TRBV30, the J gene TRBJ2-7; TRBD1 agrees at 8 bases. In germline, CDR1 is GTSNPN, CDR2 SVGIG (reference sequence). This CDR3 is built from 14 residues. Losses at the gene ends were 0 bases for V and 6 bases for J; bases not matched to a gene: 7. The CDR3 DNA is TGTGCCTGGAGTGTATCCCGGACAGGGACCGAGCAGTACTTC. Its protein is CAWSVSRTGTEQYF.